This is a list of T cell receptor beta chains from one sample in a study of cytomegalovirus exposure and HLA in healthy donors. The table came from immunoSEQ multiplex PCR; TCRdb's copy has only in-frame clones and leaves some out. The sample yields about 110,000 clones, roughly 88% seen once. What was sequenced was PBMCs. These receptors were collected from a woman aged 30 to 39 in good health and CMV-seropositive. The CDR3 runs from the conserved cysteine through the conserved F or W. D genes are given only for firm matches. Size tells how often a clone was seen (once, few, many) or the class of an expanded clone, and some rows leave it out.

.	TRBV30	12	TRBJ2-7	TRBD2	TGTGCCTGGACTAGCGGCTCCTACGAGCAGTACTTC	CAWTSGSYEQYF
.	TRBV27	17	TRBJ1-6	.	TGTGCCAGCAGTTCCCCGACATCCGGGGGTCGTAATTCACCCCTCCACTTT	CASSSPTSGGRNSPLHF
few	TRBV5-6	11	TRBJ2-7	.	TGTGCCAGCAGCTCTACTACGATGCAGTACTTC	CASSSTTMQYF
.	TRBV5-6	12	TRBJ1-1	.	TGTGCCAGCAGCTTAGGACAGACTGAAGCTTTCTTT	CASSLGQTEAFF
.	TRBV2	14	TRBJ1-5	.	TGTGCCAGCAGACACGACAGTGTAGGACGGCCCCAGCATTTT	CASRHDSVGRPQHF
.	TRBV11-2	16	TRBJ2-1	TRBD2	TGTGCCAGCAGCTTAGCGGGTCTAGCGGGAAGGAATGAGCAGTTCTTC	CASSLAGLAGRNEQFF
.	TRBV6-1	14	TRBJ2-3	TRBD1	TGTGCCAGCAGTCAACAGGGGTGGGGAGATACGCAGTATTTT	CASSQQGWGDTQYF
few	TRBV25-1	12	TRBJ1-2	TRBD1	TGTGCCAGCACGGGACAGGGTTTGGGCTACACCTTC	CASTGQGLGYTF
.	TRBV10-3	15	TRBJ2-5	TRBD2	TGTGCCATCAGTCAGCTAGCGGGGGGACAAGAGACCCAGTACTTC	CAISQLAGGQETQYF
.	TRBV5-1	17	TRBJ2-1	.	TGCGCCAGCAGCTTGGGACCCGCTAGGAGTTCCTACAATGAGCAGTTCTTC	CASSLGPARSSYNEQFF
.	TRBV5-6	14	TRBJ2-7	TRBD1	TGTGCCAGCAGCTTCGGCGGACAGGGCTACGAGCAGTACTTC	CASSFGGQGYEQYF
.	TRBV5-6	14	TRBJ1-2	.	TGTGCCAGCAGCCGGACTGCTAACCTAGGGGGCTACACCTTC	CASSRTANLGGYTF
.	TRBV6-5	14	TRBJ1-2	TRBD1	TGTGCCAGCAGTTCCAGCAGGGGGCAGGATGGCTACACCTTC	CASSSSRGQDGYTF
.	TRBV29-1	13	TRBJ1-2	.	TGCAGCGTTGTGCCGGGAGGGAACTATGGCTACACCTTC	CSVVPGGNYGYTF
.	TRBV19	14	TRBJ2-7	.	TGTGCCAGTAGTACCCTTGGACACCCTCGCGAGCAGTACTTC	CASSTLGHPREQYF
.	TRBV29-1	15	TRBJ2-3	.	TGCAGCGTTCATAAGGGAGATGAACGGGGTAATACGCAGTATTTT	CSVHKGDERGNTQYF
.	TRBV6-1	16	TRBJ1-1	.	TGTGCCAGCAGTGAAGCCCCAGGGGTCGGAAACACTGAAGCTTTCTTT	CASSEAPGVGNTEAFF
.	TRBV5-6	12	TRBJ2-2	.	TGTGCCAGCAGCTTGTCGTTAGGGGAGCTGTTTTTT	CASSLSLGELFF
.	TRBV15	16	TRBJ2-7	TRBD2	TGTGCCACCAGCAGAGGCGGACTAGCGGGTACCTACGAGCAGTACTTC	CATSRGGLAGTYEQYF
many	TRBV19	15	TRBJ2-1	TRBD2	TGTGCCAGTACCAGGACTAGCGGGAGCTACAATGAGCAGTTCTTC	CASTRTSGSYNEQFF
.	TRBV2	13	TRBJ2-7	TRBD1	TGTGCCAGCGTGACAGGGAACTCCTACGAGCAGTACTTC	CASVTGNSYEQYF
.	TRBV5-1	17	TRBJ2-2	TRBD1	TGCGCCAGCAGCTTATCAGGACAGGGTCCGAACACCGGGGAGCTGTTTTTT	CASSLSGQGPNTGELFF
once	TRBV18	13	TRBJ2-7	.	TGTGCCAGCTCACCACCGAATAGTTACGAGCAGTACTTC	CASSPPNSYEQYF
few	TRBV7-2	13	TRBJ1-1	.	TGTGCCAGCAGCCCCGGGGCGGGGGTGATAGCTTTCTTT	CASSPGAGVIAFF
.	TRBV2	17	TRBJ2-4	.	TGTGCCAGCAGTCCCGGTTGGCCCGGACTAGCCAAAAACATTCAGTACTTC	CASSPGWPGLAKNIQYF
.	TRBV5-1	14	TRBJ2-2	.	TGCGCCAGCAGTCTCCGGGAGAACACCGGGGAGCTGTTTTTT	CASSLRENTGELFF
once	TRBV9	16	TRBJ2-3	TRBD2	TGTGCCAGCAGCAAGGGACTAGCGGAGCTCACAGATACGCAGTATTTT	CASSKGLAELTDTQYF
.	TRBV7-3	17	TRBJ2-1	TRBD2	TGTGCCAGCAGCTTAACCGGACTAGCGGGGAAATACAATGAGCAGTTCTTC	CASSLTGLAGKYNEQFF
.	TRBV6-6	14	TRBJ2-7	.	TGTGCCAGCACCCCTATGCCTGAGTCCTACGAGCAGTACTTC	CASTPMPESYEQYF
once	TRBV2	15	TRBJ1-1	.	TGTGCCAGCACCGACAGGATAAGTGGGAGCACTGAAGCTTTCTTT	CASTDRISGSTEAFF
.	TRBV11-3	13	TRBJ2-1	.	TGTGCCAGCAGCCCGAGACTTGTCACGGAGCAGTTCTTC	CASSPRLVTEQFF
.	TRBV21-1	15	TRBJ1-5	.	TGTGCCAGCAGCAAACCAGGGGCGGTTTATCAGCCCCAGCATTTT	CASSKPGAVYQPQHF
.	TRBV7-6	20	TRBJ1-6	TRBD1	TGTGCCAGCAGCTCAAATGGACAGGGTAAATATAGGTCCTATAATTCACCCCTCCACTTT	CASSSNGQGKYRSYNSPLHF
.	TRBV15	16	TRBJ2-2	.	TGTGCCACCAGCAGAGACAGGTCTCCGAACACCGGGGAGCTGTTTTTT	CATSRDRSPNTGELFF
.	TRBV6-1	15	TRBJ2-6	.	TGTGCCAGCAGTGACGTTAGCTCTGGGGCCAACGTCCTGACTTTC	CASSDVSSGANVLTF
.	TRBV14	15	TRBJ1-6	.	TGTGCCAGCAGCCAAGGTCGGGGGGCGAATTCACCCCTCCACTTT	CASSQGRGANSPLHF
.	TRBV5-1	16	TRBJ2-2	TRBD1	TGCGCCAGCAGCAACCCCGGGACAGGGTACACCGGGGAGCTGTTTTTT	CASSNPGTGYTGELFF
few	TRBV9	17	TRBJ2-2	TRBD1	TGTGCCAGCAGCGACCCCCCAGGGACAGGGAACACCGGGGAGCTGTTTTTT	CASSDPPGTGNTGELFF
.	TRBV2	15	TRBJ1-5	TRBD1	TGTGCCAGCAGTGGACAGGGGTTGGGCAATCAGCCCCAGCATTTT	CASSGQGLGNQPQHF
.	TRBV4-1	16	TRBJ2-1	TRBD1	TGCGCCAGCAGCCAAGACTGGGACAGGGGGACCAATGAGCAGTTCTTC	CASSQDWDRGTNEQFF
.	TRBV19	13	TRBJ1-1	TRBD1	TGTGCCAGCCGGGACAGGGGGACCACTGAAGCTTTCTTT	CASRDRGTTEAFF
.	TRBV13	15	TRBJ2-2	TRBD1	TGTGCCAGCAGTTCCTCCGGGACAGACCACCGGGAGCTGTTTTTT	CASSSSGTDHRELFF
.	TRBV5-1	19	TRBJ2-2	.	TGCGCCAGCAGCTTGGTTAGTATCTCCGGACTAAGGGACGCCGGGGAGCTGTTTTTT	CASSLVSISGLRDAGELFF
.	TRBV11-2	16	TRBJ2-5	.	TGTGCCAGCAGCCGCATTAGCGGACCCATGGGAGAGACCCAGTACTTC	CASSRISGPMGETQYF